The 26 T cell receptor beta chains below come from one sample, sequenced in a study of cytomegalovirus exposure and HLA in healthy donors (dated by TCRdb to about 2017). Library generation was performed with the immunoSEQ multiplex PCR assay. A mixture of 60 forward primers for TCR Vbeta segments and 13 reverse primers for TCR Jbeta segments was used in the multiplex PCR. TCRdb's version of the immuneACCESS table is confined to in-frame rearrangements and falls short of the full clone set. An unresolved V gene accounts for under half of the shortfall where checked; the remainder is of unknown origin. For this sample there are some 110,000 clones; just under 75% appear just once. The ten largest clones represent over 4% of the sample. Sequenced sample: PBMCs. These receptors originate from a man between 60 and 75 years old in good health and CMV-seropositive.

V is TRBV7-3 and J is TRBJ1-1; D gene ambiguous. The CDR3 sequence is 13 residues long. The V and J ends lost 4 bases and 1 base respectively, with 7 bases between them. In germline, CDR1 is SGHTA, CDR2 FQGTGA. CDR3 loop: CASSSRRNTEAFF. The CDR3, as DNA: TGTGCCAGCAGCTCCCGGAGGAACACTGAAGCTTTCTTT.

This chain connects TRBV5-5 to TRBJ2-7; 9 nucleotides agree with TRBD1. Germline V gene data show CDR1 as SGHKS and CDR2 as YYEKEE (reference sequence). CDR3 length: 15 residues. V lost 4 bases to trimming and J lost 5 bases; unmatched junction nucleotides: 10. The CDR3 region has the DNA TGTGCCAGCAGCGAACCCGGGACAGGGCTCAACGAGCAGTACTTC. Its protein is CASSEPGTGLNEQYF.

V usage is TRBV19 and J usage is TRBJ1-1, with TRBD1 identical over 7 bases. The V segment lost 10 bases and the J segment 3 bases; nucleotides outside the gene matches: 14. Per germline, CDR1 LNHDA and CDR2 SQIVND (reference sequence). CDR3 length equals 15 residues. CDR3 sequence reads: CATRQGVNFDTEAFF. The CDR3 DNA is TGTGCCACTAGACAGGGAGTCAACTTTGACACTGAAGCTTTCTTT.

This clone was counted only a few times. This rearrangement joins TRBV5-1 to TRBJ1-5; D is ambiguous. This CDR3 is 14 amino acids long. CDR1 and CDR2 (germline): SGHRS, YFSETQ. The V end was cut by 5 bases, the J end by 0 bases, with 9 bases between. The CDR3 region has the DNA TGCGCCAGCAGTCCGTTATCTAGCAATCAGCCCCAGCATTTT. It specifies CASSPLSSNQPQHF.

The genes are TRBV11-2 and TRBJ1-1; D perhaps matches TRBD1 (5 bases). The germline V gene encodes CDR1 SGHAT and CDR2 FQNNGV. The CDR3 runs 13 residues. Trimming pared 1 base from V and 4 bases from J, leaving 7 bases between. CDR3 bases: TGTGCCAGCAGCTTAGGCAGGGCCACTGAAGCTTTCTTT. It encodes CASSLGRATEAFF.

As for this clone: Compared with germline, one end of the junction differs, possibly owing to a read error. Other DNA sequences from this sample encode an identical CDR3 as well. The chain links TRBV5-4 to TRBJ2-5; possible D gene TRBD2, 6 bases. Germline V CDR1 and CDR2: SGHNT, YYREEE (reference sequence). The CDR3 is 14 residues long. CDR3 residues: CASSLDRTGVTQYF. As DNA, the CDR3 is TGCGCCAGCAGCCTCGATAGGACGGGAGTGACCCAGTACTTC. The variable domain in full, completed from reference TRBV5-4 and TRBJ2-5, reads ETGVTQSPTHLIKTRGQQVTLRCSSQSGHNTVSWYQQALGQGPQFIFQYYREEENGRGNFPPRFSGLQFPNYSSELNVNALELDDSALYLCASSLDRTGVTQYFGPGTRLLVL.

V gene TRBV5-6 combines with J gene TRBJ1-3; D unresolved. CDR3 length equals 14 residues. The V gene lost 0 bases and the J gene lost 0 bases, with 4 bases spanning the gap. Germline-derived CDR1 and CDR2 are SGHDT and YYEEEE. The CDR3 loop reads CASSLVDSGNTIYF. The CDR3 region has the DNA TGTGCCAGCAGCTTGGTAGACTCTGGAAACACCATATATTTT.

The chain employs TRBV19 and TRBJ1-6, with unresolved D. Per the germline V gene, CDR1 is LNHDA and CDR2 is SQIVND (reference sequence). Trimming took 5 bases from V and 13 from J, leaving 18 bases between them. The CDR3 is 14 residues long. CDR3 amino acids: CASSPISGGGPLHF. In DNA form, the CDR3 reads TGTGCCAGTAGTCCCATCTCGGGAGGCGGGCCCCTCCACTTT.

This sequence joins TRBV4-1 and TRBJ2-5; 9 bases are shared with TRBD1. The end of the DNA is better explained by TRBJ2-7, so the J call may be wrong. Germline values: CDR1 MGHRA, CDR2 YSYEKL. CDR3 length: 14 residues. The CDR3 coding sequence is TGCGCCAGCAGCCAAGGGGACAGGGCCTACGAGCAGTACTTC. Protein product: CASSQGDRAYEQYF.

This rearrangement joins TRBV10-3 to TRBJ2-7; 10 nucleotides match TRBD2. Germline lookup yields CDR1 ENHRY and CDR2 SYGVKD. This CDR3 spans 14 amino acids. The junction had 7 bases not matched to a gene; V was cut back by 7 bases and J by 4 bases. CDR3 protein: CAIKSGGALYEQYF. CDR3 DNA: TGTGCCATCAAAAGCGGGGGGGCCCTGTACGAGCAGTACTTC.

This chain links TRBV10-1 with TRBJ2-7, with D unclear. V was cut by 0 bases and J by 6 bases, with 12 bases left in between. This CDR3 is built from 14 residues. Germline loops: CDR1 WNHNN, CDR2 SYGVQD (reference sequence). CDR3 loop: CASSESPGTLEQYF. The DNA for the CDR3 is TGCGCCAGCAGTGAGTCGCCAGGAACCCTCGAGCAGTACTTC.

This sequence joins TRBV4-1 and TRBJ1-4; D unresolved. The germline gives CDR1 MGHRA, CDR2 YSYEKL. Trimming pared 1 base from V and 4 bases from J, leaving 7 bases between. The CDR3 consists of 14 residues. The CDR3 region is CASSQGRVNEKLFF. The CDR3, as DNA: TGCGCCAGCAGCCAAGGACGGGTTAATGAAAAACTGTTTTTT.

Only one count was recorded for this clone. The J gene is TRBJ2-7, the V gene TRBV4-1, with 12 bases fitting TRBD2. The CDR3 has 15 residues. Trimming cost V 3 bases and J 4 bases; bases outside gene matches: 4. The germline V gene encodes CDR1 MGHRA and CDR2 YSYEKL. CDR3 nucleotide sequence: TGCGCCAGCAGCCAGACCCTAGCGGGGGGGTACGAGCAGTACTTC. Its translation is CASSQTLAGGYEQYF.

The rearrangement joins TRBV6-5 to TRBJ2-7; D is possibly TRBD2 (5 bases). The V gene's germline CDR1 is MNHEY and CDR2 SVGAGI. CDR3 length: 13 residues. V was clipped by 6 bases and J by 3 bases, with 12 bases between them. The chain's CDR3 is CASRPTTNYEQYF. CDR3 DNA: TGTGCCAGCAGACCGACGACTAACTACGAGCAGTACTTC.

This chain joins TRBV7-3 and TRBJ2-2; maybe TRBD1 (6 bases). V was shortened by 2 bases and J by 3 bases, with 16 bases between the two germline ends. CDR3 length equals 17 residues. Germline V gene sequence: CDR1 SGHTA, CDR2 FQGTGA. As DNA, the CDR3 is TGTGCCAGCAGCTTAGGAGATATAGGGGGACACACCGGGGAGCTGTTTTTT. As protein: CASSLGDIGGHTGELFF.

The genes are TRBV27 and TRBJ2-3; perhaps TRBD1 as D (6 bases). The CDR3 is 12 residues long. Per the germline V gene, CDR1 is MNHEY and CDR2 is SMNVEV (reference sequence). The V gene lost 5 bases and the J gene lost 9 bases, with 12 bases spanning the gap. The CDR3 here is CASSPTGDTQYF. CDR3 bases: TGTGCCAGCAGTCCGACAGGAGACACGCAGTATTTT.

The CDR3 DNA sequence: TGTGCCAGCAGCTTAGGAACAGGGGGATATGGCTACACCTTC. Amino acids: CASSLGTGGYGYTF. V and J are TRBV7-8 and TRBJ1-2; 8 bases fit TRBD1. Germline V lookup: CDR1 SGHVS, CDR2 FQNEAQ. The CDR3 runs 14 residues. The ends lost 1 base at V and 5 bases at J; junction bases unmatched: 3. Full variable domain (remainder filled in from reference TRBV7-8 and TRBJ1-2): GAGVSQSPRYKVAKRGQDVALRCDPISGHVSLFWYQQALGQGPEFLTYFQNEAQLDKSGLPSDRFFAERPEGSVSTLKIQRTQQEDSAVYLCASSLGTGGYGYTFGSGTRLTVV.

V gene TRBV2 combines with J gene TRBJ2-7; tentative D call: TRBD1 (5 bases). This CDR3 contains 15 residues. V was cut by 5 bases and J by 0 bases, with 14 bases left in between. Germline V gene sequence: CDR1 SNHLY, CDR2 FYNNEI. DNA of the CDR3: TGTGCCAGCAGTCAAAAGAGTCAGGGCTCCTACGAGCAGTACTTC. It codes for CASSQKSQGSYEQYF.

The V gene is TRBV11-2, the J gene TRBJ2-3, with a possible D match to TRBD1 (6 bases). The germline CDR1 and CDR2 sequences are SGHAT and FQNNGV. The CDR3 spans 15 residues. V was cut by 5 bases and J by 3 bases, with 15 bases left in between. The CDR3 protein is CASSPIPTGTDTQYF. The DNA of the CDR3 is TGTGCCAGCAGCCCGATCCCCACAGGGACAGATACGCAGTATTTT.

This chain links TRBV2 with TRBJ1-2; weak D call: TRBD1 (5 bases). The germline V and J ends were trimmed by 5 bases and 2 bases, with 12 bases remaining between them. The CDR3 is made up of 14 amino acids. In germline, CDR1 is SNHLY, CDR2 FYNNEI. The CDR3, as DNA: TGTGCCAGCAGTTACCAACAGGCGAACTATGGCTACACCTTC. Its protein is CASSYQQANYGYTF.

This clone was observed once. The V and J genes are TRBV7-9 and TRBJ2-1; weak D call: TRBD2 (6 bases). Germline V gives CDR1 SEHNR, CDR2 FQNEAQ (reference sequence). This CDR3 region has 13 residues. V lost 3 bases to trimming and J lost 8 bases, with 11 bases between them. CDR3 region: CASSLTSSDEQFF. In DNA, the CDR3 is TGTGCCAGCAGCTTGACTAGTAGCGATGAGCAGTTCTTC.

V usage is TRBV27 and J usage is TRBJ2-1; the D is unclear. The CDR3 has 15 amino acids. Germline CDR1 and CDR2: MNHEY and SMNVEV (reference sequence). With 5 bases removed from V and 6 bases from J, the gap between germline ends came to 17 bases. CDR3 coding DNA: TGTGCCAGCAGTGTTAGAGTTCCCGCGTCCAATGAGCAGTTCTTC. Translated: CASSVRVPASNEQFF.

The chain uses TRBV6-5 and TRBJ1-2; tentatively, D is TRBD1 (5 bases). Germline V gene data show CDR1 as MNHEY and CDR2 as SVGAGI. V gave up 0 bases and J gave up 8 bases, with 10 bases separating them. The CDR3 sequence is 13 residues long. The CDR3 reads CASSYSSPGGYTF. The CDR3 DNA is TGTGCCAGCAGTTACTCGTCTCCAGGGGGCTACACCTTC.

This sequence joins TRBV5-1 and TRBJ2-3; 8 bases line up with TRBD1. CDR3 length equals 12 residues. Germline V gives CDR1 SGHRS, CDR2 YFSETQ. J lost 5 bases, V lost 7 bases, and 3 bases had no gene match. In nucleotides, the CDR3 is TGCGCCAGCCAGGGGGCAGGAGATACGCAGTATTTT. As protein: CASQGAGDTQYF.

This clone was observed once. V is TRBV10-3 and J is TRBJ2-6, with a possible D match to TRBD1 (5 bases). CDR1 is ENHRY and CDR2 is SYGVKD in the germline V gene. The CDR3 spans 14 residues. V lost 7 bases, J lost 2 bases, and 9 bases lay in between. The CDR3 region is CAITRETGANVLTF. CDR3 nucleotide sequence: TGTGCCATCACCAGGGAAACTGGGGCCAACGTCCTGACTTTC.

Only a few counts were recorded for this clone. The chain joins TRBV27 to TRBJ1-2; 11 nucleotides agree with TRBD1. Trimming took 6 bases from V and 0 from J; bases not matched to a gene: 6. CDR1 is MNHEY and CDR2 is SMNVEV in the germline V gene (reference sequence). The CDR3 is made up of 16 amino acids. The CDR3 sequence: CASSGDRGGANYGYTF. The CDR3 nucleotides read TGTGCCAGCAGCGGGGACAGGGGGGGAGCTAACTATGGCTACACCTTC.